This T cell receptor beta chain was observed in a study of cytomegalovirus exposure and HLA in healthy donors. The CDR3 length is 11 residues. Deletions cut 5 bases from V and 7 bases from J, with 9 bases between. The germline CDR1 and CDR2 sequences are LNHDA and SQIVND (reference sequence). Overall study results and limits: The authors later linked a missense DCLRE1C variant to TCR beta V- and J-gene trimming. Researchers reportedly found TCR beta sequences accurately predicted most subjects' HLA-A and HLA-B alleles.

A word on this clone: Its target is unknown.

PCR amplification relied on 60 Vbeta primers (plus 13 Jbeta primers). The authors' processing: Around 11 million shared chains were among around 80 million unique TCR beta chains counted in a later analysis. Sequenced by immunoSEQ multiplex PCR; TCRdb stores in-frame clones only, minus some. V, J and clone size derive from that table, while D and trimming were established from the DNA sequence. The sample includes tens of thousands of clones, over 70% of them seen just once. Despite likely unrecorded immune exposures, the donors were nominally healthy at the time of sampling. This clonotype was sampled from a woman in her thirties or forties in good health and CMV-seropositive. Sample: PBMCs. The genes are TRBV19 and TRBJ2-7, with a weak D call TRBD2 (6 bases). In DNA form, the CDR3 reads TGTGCCAGTAGTGCGGAGGGGGAGCAGTACTTC. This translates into CASSAEGEQYF.